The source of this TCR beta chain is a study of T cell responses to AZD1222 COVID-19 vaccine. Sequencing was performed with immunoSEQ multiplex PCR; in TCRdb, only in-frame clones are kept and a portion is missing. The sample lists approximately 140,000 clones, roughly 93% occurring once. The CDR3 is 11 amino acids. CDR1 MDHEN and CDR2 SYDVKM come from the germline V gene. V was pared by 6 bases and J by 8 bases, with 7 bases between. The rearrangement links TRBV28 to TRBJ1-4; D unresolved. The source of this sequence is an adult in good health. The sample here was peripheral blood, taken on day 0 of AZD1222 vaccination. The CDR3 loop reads CASSRYEKLFF. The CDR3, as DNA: TGTGCCAGCAGCAGATACGAAAAACTGTTTTTT.